This entry is about one T cell receptor (beta chain). Its antigen remains unidentified. It has no much larger one-base neighbor in the sample; base qualities were not kept. Receptor amplification or capture employed the immunoSEQ multiplex PCR assay. For the multiplex PCR, a mixture combining 60 forward primers for TCR Vbeta segments and 13 reverse primers for TCR Jbeta segments was used. A multiplex PCR assay on genomic DNA amplified the CDR3 region of rearranged TCR beta genes. The amplified TCR beta libraries were sequenced on the Illumina HiSeq System as 87-base-pair reads. On the study's bioinformatics: Across the roughly 600 repertoires, a later analysis counted some 80 million unique TCR beta chains, approximately 12 million of which were shared by at least two donors. To remove PCR and sequencing errors, raw reads were error-corrected and collapsed into unique sequences using a nearest-neighbor algorithm that merged closely related sequences. V, D and J gene segments were assigned by aligning CDR3 sequences to IMGT reference sequences. Each retained sequence needed at least a six-nucleotide match to both a V gene segment and a J gene segment. Rearrangements were called productive when the CDR3 lacked stop codons and stayed in frame with V and J; all others were non-productive. Following IMGT convention, CDR3 was defined as the stretch from the second conserved V-encoded cysteine to the conserved J-encoded phenylalanine. Sequences without an unambiguous match to a single V gene segment were excluded from the earlier analysis of approximately 600 of the donors. In an earlier analysis of some 590 of the donors, a V segment was called functional when productive rearrangements were above 56.7%, and segregating when the standard deviation between donors exceeded 5%. To diagnose cytomegalovirus status from the catalog of TCR beta chain sequences, a statistical classification framework was built. In a later analysis, TCR nucleotide sequences were compared against IMGT/GENE-DB human TR gene sequences so that V and J genes could be assigned. Using the TCRdist pipeline, a later analysis assigned CDR3 sequences along with most-parsimonious VDJ recombination scenarios. In a later analysis, each TCR beta chain was defined by its CDR3 amino acid sequence together with its V-gene family, and reads without a unique V-gene family were excluded. As a way to deal with suspected cross-contamination and a sequencing artifact, a later analysis dropped hundreds of nucleotide sequences that were highly shared and had low generation probability. A later analysis calculated a clonal expansion index for each public chain from normalized within-repertoire ranks of inferred template counts. A later analysis computed generation probabilities with a VDJ recombination model fitted to out-of-frame rearrangements, and checked the results against IGoR. In a later analysis, TCR-TCR, TCR-HLA and TCR-CMV co-occurrence was scored with hypergeometric tests, and a repertoire-size bias correction was applied to TCR pairs. In a later analysis, false discovery rates were estimated by permuting HLA or CMV assignments 20 times. A later analysis grouped co-occurring TCRs with DBSCAN, adding TCRdist sequence similarity when clustering within HLA-allele-positive subsets. For co-occurrence clustering, repertoires with fewer than 30,000 or more than 120,000 public chains were excluded, along with several repertoires with anomalous nucleotide sharing. This immuneACCESS table, as held by TCRdb, lists in-frame sequences with V and J called but not all clones. Of the missing ones, under half trace to an unresolved V gene in checked studies; the others have no known cause. That table gives V, J and clone size, and the DNA gave D and trimming. In all, the sample holds 160,000 or so clones, and about 80% of those were seen once. The biggest ten clones account for 2.1% of the sample.

The data belong to a study of cytomegalovirus exposure and HLA in healthy donors (dated by TCRdb to 2016 to 2017). Broadly, across the study: An earlier analysis of approximately 600 of the donors reported roughly 300 Gb of sequence data and 117 million unique TCR beta sequences from roughly 180 million T cells. An early release covering roughly 640 HLA-typed donors comprised roughly 300 gigabases of sequencing data and roughly 86 million unique TCR sequences. Of the 398 genotyped donors, 75% to 85% were placed in the genetic ancestry cluster associated with self-reported Caucasian donors. The study aimed to test whether signatures of past pathogen exposure could be identified by cataloging public T cell receptors. Using immunosequencing, the study profiled T cell repertoires from 666 subjects and related those repertoires to cytomegalovirus serostatus. Besides the first cohort of 666 subjects, a separate validation cohort made up of over 100 different subjects was used. To predict cytomegalovirus infection status, the study combined high-throughput TCR immunosequencing, statistical association of individual TCRs with disease status, and machine learning. To study patterns of TCR occurrence, a later analysis re-analyzed previously published TCR beta repertoires from around 670 donors and added high-resolution HLA genotyping. Rather than using new phenotypic data, the later analysis identified candidate immune exposures from TCR beta sequences and from how often those sequences occurred across donors. To decide whether each TCR beta V gene segment behaved as functional or pseudogenic, an earlier analysis of fewer than 750 of the donors relied on high-throughput TCR beta sequencing. Donor age, sex, ethnicity and CMV serostatus were collected together with the repertoire data. In a later genetic analysis, genome-wide SNP genotypes for about three fifths of the roughly 670 donors were used, and that subset was treated as a discovery cohort. All discovery cohort repertoires had been generated on a single sequencing platform. HLA typing included class I and class II loci at four-digit resolution. The number of typed donors differed by locus: about 629-640 for A, B, C, DRB1 and DQB1; some 500 for DQA1; 606 for DPA1; and approximately 450 for DPB1. Because of strong linkage in the cohort, four or five DR-DQ haplotypes were treated as single units for association and clustering. Among around 400 genotyped donors of the cohort, an average of approximately 200,000 unique TCR beta nucleotide sequences was sequenced per donor, of which approximately 18% were non-productive.

Findings and caveats that apply to the study as a whole: Broadly in line with IMGT annotations, most TCR beta V segments showed up in productive rearrangements about 90% or about 30% of the time in an earlier analysis of several hundred of the donors. According to a later analysis, parvovirus B19, influenza, CMV and Epstein-Barr virus appeared linked to several top co-occurrence clusters. The study listed 150 to 200 TCR beta chains as associated with cytomegalovirus. Assigning TCR associations to individual alleles was difficult when HLA alleles, especially DR and DQ, strongly co-occurred. Compared with equally common non-associated chains, HLA-associated TCR beta chains in a later analysis were more clonally expanded and had lower generation probabilities. Linkage disequilibrium might explain the correlated functional status among segregating V segments, but an unknown experimental factor could not be ruled out. Most CMV-associated TCR beta chains appeared to be HLA-restricted in a later analysis, and the HLA associations seemed to be driven largely by CMV exposure. A few of the identified cytomegalovirus-associated TCR beta chains were confirmed in vitro to be specific for cytomegalovirus antigens. According to a later analysis, TCR association rates differed among HLA loci, with DRB1 alleles showing the most associated TCRs and HLA-C alleles showing the fewest. Because counts were too low, roughly 17 rarely observed V segments, including chromosome 9 orphons, were left out of the earlier analysis of 500 to 750 of the donors. A further reported finding was that TCR beta sequences accurately predicted the HLA-A and HLA-B alleles for most subjects in the first cohort. Some IMGT-functional V segments, including TRBV6-2 and TRBV6-3, could not be distinguished by the 87-base-pair reads and were therefore excluded. An association between a missense DCLRE1C variant and V-gene and J-gene trimming of TCR beta chains was found in a later genetic analysis and replicated in an independent cohort. A group of highly shared sequence variants was considered likely to be a technical artifact of the sequencing pipeline. Cytomegalovirus status was reported to be diagnosed by the classifier with high specificity and sensitivity in both the original and validation cohorts. For the cohort, immune exposure information was limited to CMV serostatus. Across donors, most TCR sequences were observed very rarely, whereas some public TCRs were present in many individuals. Because HLA typing was missing for some donors at each locus, association tests included only the typed subset. Specific HLA alleles were associated with 15,000 to 20,000 TCR beta sequences at a false discovery rate of 0.05 in a later analysis. Presence/absence analyses assumed roughly uniform sequencing depth across donors, an assumption that may not hold. According to the authors, the approach could potentially be generalized to other disease states and immunological phenotypes. This cohort had only TCR beta chains sequenced, and the lack of alpha or paired-chain data limited which features could be detected. A later genetic analysis reported fewer N-insertions in productive TCRs among donors in an Asian-associated ancestry cluster than the approximately 670-donor mean.

The germline V and J ends show losses of 2 bases and 4 bases respectively, and no gene match explains 10 bases of the junction. Per the germline V gene (reference sequence), SGHKS is the CDR1 and YYEKEE is the CDR2. From the cysteine through the phenylalanine, the CDR3 covers 17 amino acids. The sequence is cut down to CDR3 DNA, 51 bases in frame from base 1. The cohort consisted of hundreds of healthy bone marrow donors. At the time of sampling, every cohort member was nominally healthy, though immune exposures that went unrecorded were likely present. The donor was CMV seronegative and was included in the group of 352 seronegative cohort members. Each donor provided a peripheral blood sample, and peripheral blood mononuclear cells were used for TCR beta sequencing. Genomic DNA was extracted from the blood cell samples with the Qiagen DNeasy Blood Extraction Kit.

The sequencing sample was made of PBMCs. The chain is assembled from TRBV5-5 and TRBJ1-5; 9 central bases correspond to TRBD1. This sequence was found in a man aged 35-49 years in good health and CMV-seronegative. The CDR3 amino acid sequence is: CASSLGFGTGRNQPQHF. The DNA is TGTGCCAGCAGCTTAGGATTCGGGACAGGGAGAAATCAGCCCCAGCATTTT.